This TCR beta chain is drawn from a study of blood T cells in healthy people across ages. The study, taken as a whole, reports: Leaving the PBMCs unsorted stopped any conclusive comparison of naive versus antigen-experienced cells.

Primers used in a second PCR of about 7 to 12 cycles were a sample-barcoded 5' primer and a J-beta primer mix. A single record per CDR3 protein comes from TCRdb applying MiXCR to the 5' RACE reads. Of around 780,000 distinct CDR3 sequences in the sample, roughly 50% were seen once. CDR1 is SEHNR, CDR2 FQNEAQ, per germline (reference sequence). V dropped 4 bases and J dropped 0 bases, with 15 bases sitting between them. CDR3 length equals 16 residues. As for this clonotype: Its specificity is unknown.

This clonotype originated in a man in his forties or fifties in good health. The sequenced sample was blood. V and J are TRBV7-9 and TRBJ2-5; maybe TRBD1 (6 bases). CDR3 nucleotides: TGTGCCAGCAGCTCCCCACTTGGGGGCAACCAAGAGACCCAGTACTTC. This encodes CASSSPLGGNQETQYF. Full variable domain (missing parts from reference TRBV7-9 and TRBJ2-5): DTGVSQNPRHKITKRGQNVTFRCDPISEHNRLYWYRQTLGQGPEFLTYFQNEAQLEKSRLLSDRFSAERPKGSFSTLEIQRTEQGDSAMYLCASSSPLGGNQETQYFGPGTRLLVL.